Listed below are T cell receptor beta chains from one sample, sequenced in a study of blood T cells in healthy people across ages. TCRdb reprocessed the 5' RACE reads via MiXCR and lists one record per CDR3 protein. The sample consists of some 1.6 million distinct CDR3 sequences, about 35% of them appearing once. Sequenced input: blood. The receptors shown here come from a woman aged 25 to 39 in good health. The CDR3 runs from the conserved cysteine through the conserved F or W. D genes are given only for firm matches. Some rows mark clone size as missing; the rest say once, few, many or name a class of expanded clone.

V gene,D gene,clone size,J gene,CDR3 protein,CDR3 DNA
TRBV3-1,-,-,TRBJ1-1,CASSPYSGTEAFF,TGTGCCAGCAGCCCCTATAGTGGGACTGAAGCTTTCTTT
TRBV6-1,TRBD2,once,TRBJ2-7,CASSEAPGLASEQYF,TGTGCCAGCAGTGAAGCGCCGGGACTAGCGAGCGAGCAGTACTTC
TRBV13,TRBD1,few,TRBJ2-7,CASSFRTGGIEQYF,TGTGCCAGCAGCTTTAGGACAGGGGGCATCGAGCAGTACTTC
TRBV9,TRBD1,once,TRBJ2-2,CASSVAVGGSDTGELFF,TGTGCCAGCAGCGTAGCGGTAGGGGGCAGTGACACCGGGGAGCTGTTTTTT
TRBV27,TRBD2,many,TRBJ2-1,CASSSGTSGSNEQFF,TGTGCCAGCAGCTCCGGGACTAGCGGGAGTAATGAGCAGTTCTTC
TRBV4-1,TRBD2,many,TRBJ2-7,CASSPNTGGRADEQYF,TGCGCCAGCAGCCCTAATACGGGCGGGAGGGCCGATGAGCAGTACTTC
TRBV5-1,TRBD2,many,TRBJ2-1,CASSPVAGSSYNEQFF,TGCGCCAGCAGCCCCGTAGCGGGTAGCTCCTACAATGAGCAGTTCTTC
TRBV4-1,-,-,TRBJ1-1,CASSHRPGSEAFF,TGCGCCAGCAGCCACAGACCGGGCAGCGAAGCTTTCTTT
TRBV7-9,-,few,TRBJ2-7,CASSLAPQGSRDEQYF,TGTGCCAGCAGCTTAGCTCCCCAGGGAAGTAGGGACGAGCAGTACTTC
TRBV12-3/TRBV12-4,-,-,TRBJ1-1,CASSLDSYPTEAFF,TGTGCCAGCAGTTTAGATTCATACCCCACTGAAGCTTTCTTT
TRBV30,TRBD2,-,TRBJ2-1,CAWNPGGGGSNEQFF,TGTGCCTGGAACCCTGGCGGGGGGGGAAGCAATGAGCAGTTCTTC
TRBV20-1,-,few,TRBJ1-6,CSAHPGVPNSLRSPLHF,TGCAGTGCTCATCCGGGCGTTCCGAATTCATTGCGGTCACCCCTCCACTTT
TRBV6-1,-,few,TRBJ2-7,CASSELKDLPEAPSYEQYF,TGTGCCAGCAGTGAATTAAAAGACTTACCGGAGGCCCCCTCCTACGAGCAGTACTTC
TRBV29-1,TRBD1,few,TRBJ1-2,CSVEVGQGDYTF,TGCAGCGTTGAAGTAGGACAGGGGGACTACACCTTC
TRBV21-1,-,-,TRBJ1-6,CASSKDVRGTINYNSPLHF,TGTGCCAGCAGCAAAGATGTGCGGGGCACCATTAATTATAATTCACCCCTCCACTTT
TRBV5-1,-,few,TRBJ1-2,CASAEVSYGYTF,TGCGCCAGTGCCGAGGTTAGCTATGGCTACACCTTC
TRBV7-6,TRBD2,few,TRBJ2-7,CASSPLAGGPPLVYEQYF,TGTGCCAGCAGCCCCCTAGCGGGAGGGCCACCCCTTGTCTACGAGCAGTACTTC
TRBV27,TRBD2,-,TRBJ2-3,CASSRSEAGVSHTQYF,TGTGCCAGCAGTCGTTCGGAAGCGGGGGTGTCTCATACGCAGTATTTT
TRBV12-3/TRBV12-4,-,-,TRBJ1-1,CASSFRTRQITNTEAFF,TGTGCCAGCAGTTTTCGGACCCGACAGATTACGAACACTGAAGCTTTCTTT
TRBV4-1,TRBD2,few,TRBJ2-1,CASSQVAPSGGSANEQFF,TGCGCCAGCAGTCAAGTGGCCCCTAGCGGGGGGTCAGCCAATGAGCAGTTCTTC
TRBV9,-,-,TRBJ2-1,CASSAEKMGANEQFF,TGTGCCAGCAGCGCCGAAAAAATGGGGGCAAATGAGCAGTTCTTC
TRBV12-3/TRBV12-4,-,few,TRBJ2-3,CASSHRDLSTDTQYF,TGTGCCAGCAGTCACCGGGACCTAAGCACAGATACGCAGTATTTT